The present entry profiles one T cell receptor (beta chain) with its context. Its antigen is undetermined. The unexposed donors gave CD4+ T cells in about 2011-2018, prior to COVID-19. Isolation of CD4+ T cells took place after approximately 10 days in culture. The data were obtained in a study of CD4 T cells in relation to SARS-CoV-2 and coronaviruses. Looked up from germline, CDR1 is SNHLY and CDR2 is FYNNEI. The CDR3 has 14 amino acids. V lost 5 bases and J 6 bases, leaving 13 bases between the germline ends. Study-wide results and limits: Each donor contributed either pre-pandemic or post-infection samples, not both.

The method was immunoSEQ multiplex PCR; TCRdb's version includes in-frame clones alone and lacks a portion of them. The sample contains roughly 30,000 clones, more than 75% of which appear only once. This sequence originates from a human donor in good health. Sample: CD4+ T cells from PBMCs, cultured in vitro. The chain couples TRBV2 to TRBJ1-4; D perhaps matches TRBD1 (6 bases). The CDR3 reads CASSQLWTDEKLFF. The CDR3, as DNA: TGTGCCAGCAGTCAACTCTGGACAGATGAAAAACTGTTTTTT.